The sequence of this T cell receptor (beta chain) was determined in a study of blood T cell repertoires in COVID-19. At the level of the study: Both acute and convalescent COVID-19 samples were obtained from the United States, Italy and Spain. From T cells, B-cell-depleted T cells, or PBMCs came the material, which was cDNA or gDNA.

The CDR3 has 15 residues. Germline V CDR1 and CDR2: SGHTA, FQGNSA. Trimming cost V 8 bases and J 6 bases, with 19 bases left between them. The authors' processing: Reference gene primer amplification gave estimated nucleated cell counts. Clones were sequenced by immunoSEQ multiplex PCR, and TCRdb holds only the in-frame ones, with some missing. V, J and clone size are those of that table, while D and trimming were read from the DNA. The table shows around 270,000 clones, with roughly 80% occurring only once. The J gene is TRBJ2-2, the V gene TRBV7-2; D is perhaps TRBD2 (6 bases). The sample was peripheral blood. The receptor's source is a man aged 55 to 70 with acute or convalescent COVID-19. The CDR3 sequence is CASVPGPSGAGELFF. The CDR3 DNA is TGTGCCAGCGTTCCCGGGCCGTCGGGGGCCGGGGAGCTGTTTTTT. The entire variable domain, with the rest obtained from reference TRBV7-2 and TRBJ2-2, is as follows: GAGVSQSPSNKVTEKGKDVELRCDPISGHTALYWYRQSLGQGLEFLIYFQGNSAPDKSGLPSDRFSAERTGGSVSTLTIQRTQQEDSAVYLCASVPGPSGAGELFFGEGSRLTVL.